This T cell receptor (beta chain) emerged from a study of patients and donors after allogeneic stem cell transplantation. This clonotype was seen more than once but under ten times. One entry per CDR3 protein results from TCRdb running MiXCR on the RT-PCR reads. Found here are about 39,000 distinct CDR3 sequences, more than 30% of them singletons; the top ten hold 55% to 75%. Sample: blood, either unsorted or a sorted T cell fraction (not recorded which). The receptor was derived from a human donor who was either an allogeneic HSCT recipient or a stem cell or donor lymphocyte infusion donor (not recorded which). It is not recorded whose cells these are; they may come from a transplant donor.

CDR3 nucleotide sequence: TGTGCCCTTCAGCGGGAGGGCACCGGGGAGCTGTTTTTT. Amino acid sequence: CALQREGTGELFF. The rearrangement uses TRBV7-6 and TRBJ2-2; 10 positions match TRBD2. V trimming: 11 bases; J trimming: 4 bases; junction bases outside the gene matches: 4. Germline loops: CDR1 SGHVS, CDR2 FNYEAQ. The CDR3 runs to 13 residues.